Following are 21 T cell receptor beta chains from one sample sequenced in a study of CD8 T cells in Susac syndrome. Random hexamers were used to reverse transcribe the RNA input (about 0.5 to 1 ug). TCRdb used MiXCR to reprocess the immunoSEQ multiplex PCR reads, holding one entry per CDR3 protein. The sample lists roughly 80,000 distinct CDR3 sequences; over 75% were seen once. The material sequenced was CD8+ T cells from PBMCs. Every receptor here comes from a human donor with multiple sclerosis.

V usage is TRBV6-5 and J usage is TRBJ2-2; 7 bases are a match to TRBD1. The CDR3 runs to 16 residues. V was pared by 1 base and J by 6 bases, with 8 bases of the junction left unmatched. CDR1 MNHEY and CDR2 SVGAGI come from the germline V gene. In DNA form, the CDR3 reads TGTGCCAGCAGTTACTGGACAGGCCTCTCCTCCGGGGAGCTGTTTTTT. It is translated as CASSYWTGLSSGELFF.

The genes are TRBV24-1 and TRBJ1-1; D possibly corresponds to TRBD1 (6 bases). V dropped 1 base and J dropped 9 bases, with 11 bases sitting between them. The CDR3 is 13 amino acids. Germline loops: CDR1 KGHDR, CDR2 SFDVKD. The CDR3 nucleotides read TGTGCCACCAGTGATTTTAGGGGGGACCAAGCTTTCTTT. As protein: CATSDFRGDQAFF.

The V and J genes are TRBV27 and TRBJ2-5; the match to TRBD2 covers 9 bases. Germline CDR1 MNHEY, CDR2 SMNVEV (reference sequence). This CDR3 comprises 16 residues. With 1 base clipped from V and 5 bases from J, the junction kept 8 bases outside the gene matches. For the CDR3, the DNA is TGTGCCAGCAGTTTATTTGGAGCGGGAGGTGGGGAGACCCAGTACTTC. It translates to CASSLFGAGGGETQYF.

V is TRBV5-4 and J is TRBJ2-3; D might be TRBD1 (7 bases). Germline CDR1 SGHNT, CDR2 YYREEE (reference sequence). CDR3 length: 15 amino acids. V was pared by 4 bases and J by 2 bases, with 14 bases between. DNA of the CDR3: TGTGCCAGCAGCGGAGGGGGCTATTACACAGATACGCAGTATTTT. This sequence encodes CASSGGGYYTDTQYF.

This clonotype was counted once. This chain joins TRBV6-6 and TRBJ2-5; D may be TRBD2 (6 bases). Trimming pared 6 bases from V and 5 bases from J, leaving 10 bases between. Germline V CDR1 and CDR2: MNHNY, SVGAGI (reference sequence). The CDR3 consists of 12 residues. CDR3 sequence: CASSPGGETQYF. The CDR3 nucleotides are TGTGCCAGCAGCCCCGGGGGTGAGACCCAGTACTTC.

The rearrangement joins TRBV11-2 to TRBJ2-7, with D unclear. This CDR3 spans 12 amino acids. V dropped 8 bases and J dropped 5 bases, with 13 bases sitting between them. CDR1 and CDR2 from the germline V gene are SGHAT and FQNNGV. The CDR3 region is CASSLFVNEQYF. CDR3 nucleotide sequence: TGTGCCAGCTCCCTTTTCGTGAACGAGCAGTACTTC.

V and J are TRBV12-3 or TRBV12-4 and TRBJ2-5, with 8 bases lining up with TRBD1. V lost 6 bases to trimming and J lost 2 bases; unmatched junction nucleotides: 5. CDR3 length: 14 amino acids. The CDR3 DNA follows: TGTGCCAGCAGCCCTGGACAGGGACAAGAGACCCAGTACTTC. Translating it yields CASSPGQGQETQYF.

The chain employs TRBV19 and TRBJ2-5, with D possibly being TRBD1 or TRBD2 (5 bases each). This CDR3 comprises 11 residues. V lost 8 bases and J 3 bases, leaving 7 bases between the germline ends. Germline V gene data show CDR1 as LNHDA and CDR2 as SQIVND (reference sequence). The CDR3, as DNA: TGTGCCAGTCGAGGGGAAGAGACCCAGTACTTC. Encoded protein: CASRGEETQYF.

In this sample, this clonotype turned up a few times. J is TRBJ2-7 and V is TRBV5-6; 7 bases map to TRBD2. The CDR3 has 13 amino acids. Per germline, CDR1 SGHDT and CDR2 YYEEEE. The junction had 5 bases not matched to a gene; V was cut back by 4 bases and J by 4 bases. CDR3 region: CASSSYGGYEQYF. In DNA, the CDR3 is TGTGCCAGCAGCAGCTACGGGGGGTACGAGCAGTACTTC.

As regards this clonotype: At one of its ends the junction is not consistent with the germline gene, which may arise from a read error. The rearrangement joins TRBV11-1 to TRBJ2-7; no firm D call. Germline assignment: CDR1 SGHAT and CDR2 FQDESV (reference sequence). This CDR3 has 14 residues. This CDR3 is CASTLDLGSGEQYF. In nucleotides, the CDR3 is TGTGCCAGCACCTTAGACCTAGGATCGGGCGAGCAGTACTTC.

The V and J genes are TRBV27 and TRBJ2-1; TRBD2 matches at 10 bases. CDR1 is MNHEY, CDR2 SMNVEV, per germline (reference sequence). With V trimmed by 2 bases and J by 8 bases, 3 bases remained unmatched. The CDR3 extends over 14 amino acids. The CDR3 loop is CASSLSGGGDEQFF. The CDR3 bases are TGTGCCAGCAGTTTAAGCGGGGGGGGAGATGAGCAGTTCTTC.

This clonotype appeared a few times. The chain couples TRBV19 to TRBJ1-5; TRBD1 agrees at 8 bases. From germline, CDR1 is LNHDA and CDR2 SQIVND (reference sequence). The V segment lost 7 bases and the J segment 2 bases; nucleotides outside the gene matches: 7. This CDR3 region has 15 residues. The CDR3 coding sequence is TGTGCCAGTATGGGCGACAGGGGCGGCAATCAGCCCCAGCATTTT. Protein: CASMGDRGGNQPQHF.

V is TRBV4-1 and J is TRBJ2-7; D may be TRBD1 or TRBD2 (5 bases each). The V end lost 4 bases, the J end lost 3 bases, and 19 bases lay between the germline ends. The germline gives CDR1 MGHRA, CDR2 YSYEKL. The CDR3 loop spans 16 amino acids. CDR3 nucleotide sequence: TGCGCCAGCAGCCCGAACCATGGGACGGGGAGCTACGAGCAGTACTTC. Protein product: CASSPNHGTGSYEQYF.

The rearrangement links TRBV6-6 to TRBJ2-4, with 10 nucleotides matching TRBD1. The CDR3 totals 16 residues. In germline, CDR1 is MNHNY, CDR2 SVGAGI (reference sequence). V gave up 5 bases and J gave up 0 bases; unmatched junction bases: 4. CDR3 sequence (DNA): TGTGCCAGCAGTACGACAGGGGGCCTAGCCAAAAACATTCAGTACTTC. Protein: CASSTTGGLAKNIQYF.

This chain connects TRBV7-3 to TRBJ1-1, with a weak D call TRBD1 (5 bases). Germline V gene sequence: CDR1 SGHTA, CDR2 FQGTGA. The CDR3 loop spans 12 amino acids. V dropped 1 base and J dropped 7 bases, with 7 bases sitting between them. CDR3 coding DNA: TGTGCCAGCAGCTTAATCCAGGGTGAAGCTTTCTTT. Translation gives CASSLIQGEAFF.

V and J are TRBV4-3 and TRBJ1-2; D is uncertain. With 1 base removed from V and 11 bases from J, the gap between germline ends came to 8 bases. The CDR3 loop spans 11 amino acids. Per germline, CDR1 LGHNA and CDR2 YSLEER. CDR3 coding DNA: TGCGCCAGCAGCCAAGGTGATGTGTACACCTTC. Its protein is CASSQGDVYTF.

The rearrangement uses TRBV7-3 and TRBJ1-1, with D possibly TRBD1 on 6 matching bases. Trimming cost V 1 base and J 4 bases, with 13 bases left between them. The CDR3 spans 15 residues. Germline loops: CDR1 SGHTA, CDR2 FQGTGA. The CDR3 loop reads CASSLNPGAATEAFF. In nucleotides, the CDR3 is TGTGCCAGCAGCTTAAATCCGGGGGCAGCCACTGAAGCTTTCTTT.

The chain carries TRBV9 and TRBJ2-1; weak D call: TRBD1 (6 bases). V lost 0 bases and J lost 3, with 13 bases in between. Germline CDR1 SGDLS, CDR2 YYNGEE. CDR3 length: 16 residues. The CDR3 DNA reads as TGTGCCAGCAGCGTAGATATGGCAGGGGTCTACAATGAGCAGTTCTTC. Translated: CASSVDMAGVYNEQFF.

CDR3 coding DNA: TGTGCCTCATCAGGGGGTTTGAGCACAGATACGCAGTATTTT. It translates to CASSGGLSTDTQYF. This rearrangement joins TRBV6-1 to TRBJ2-3; 7 bases are a match to TRBD1. In germline, CDR1 is MNHNS, CDR2 SASEGT. The CDR3 totals 14 residues. Losses at the gene ends were 11 bases for V and 0 bases for J; bases not matched to a gene: 8.

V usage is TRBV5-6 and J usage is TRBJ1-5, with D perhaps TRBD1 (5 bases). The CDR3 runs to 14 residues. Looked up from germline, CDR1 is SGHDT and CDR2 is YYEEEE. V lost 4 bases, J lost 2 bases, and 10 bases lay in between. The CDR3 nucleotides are TGTGCCAGCAGCGCAGGGTCAGGCAATCAGCCCCAGCATTTT. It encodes CASSAGSGNQPQHF.

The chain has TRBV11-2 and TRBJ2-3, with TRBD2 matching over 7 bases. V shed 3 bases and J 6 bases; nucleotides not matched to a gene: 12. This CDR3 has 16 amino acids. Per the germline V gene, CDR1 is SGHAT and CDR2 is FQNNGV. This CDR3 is CASSFLQRDPYDTQYF. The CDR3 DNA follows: TGTGCCAGCAGCTTTTTGCAGCGGGACCCCTACGATACGCAGTATTTT.